This TCR beta chain was identified during a study of CD8+ T cells in alopecia areata. RNA extraction was followed by reverse transcription into cDNA, which acted as the sequencing template. Method: immunoSEQ multiplex PCR; TCRdb's copy keeps in-frame clones and lacks some. The sample contains some 110,000 clones, roughly two fifths of which appear only once. This TCR came from a human donor with alopecia areata. Sample: CD4+ T cells sorted from blood.

Written as DNA, the CDR3 is TGTGCCAGCAGCTTAGGGGGGGTAACTGAAGCTTTCTTT. Amino acids: CASSLGGVTEAFF. This chain connects TRBV7-6 to TRBJ1-1; D is perhaps TRBD1 (5 bases). Germline V CDR1 and CDR2: SGHVS, FNYEAQ. Trimming cost V 1 base and J 5 bases, with 8 bases left between them. The CDR3 is 13 residues long.